The entry that follows covers one T cell receptor (beta chain) sequence. TCRdb's copy holds only in-frame clones and misses some; the assay was immunoSEQ multiplex PCR. In the table there are tens of thousands of clones, 90% of which are singletons. This sample is drawn from a study of T cell changes during pregnancy in multiple sclerosis. This CDR3 is 14 amino acids long. Germline CDR1 and CDR2: SGHTS and YDEGEE. V lost 2 bases and J lost 2, with 10 bases in between. The sequenced sample was CD8+ T cells from peripheral blood mononuclear cells, obtained in the first trimester of pregnancy. The TCR was taken from a female donor with multiple sclerosis, enrolled in a pregnancy study. The J gene is TRBJ2-5, the V gene TRBV5-8, with D possibly matching TRBD1 (5 bases). CDR3 sequence: CASSFGQGQETQYF. For the CDR3, the DNA is TGTGCCAGCAGCTTTGGTCAGGGACAAGAGACCCAGTACTTC.